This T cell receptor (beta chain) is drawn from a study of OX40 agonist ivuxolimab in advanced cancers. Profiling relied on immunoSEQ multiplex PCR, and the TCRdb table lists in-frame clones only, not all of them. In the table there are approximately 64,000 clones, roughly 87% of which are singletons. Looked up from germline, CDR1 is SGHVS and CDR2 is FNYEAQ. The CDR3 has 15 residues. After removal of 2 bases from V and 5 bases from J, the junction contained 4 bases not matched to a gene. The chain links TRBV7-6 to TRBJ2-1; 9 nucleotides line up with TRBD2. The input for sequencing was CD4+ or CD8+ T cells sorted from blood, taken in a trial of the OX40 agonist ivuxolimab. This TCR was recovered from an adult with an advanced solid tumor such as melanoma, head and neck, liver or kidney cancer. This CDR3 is CASSLTASGNNEQFF. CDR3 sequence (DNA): TGTGCCAGCAGCTTAACGGCTAGCGGGAACAATGAGCAGTTCTTC.